Included here is one TCR beta chain sequence, with context. Its antigen is as yet unknown. Here immunoSEQ multiplex PCR was the method, and the copy in TCRdb shows in-frame clones only, minus some. The sample has 350,000 to 450,000 clones; 70% to 90% are singletons. The data are from a study of Ad26.COV2.S vaccination and SARS-CoV-2 variants. Turning to the study itself: Donor was one of the participants in the Ad26.COV2.S arm of the COV1001 trial.

This CDR3 is built from 14 residues. Losses at the gene ends were 2 bases for V and 2 bases for J; bases not matched to a gene: 4. Germline V gives CDR1 SQVTM, CDR2 ANQGSEA. Described treatment: roughly 19 received Ad26.COV2.S at low or high dose, single or two shots; 5 received placebo; per-sample allocation not given. On day 63 after the first injection, vaccine and placebo recipients gave samples. Study-wide results and limits: It is possible that the TCR breadth and depth analyses underestimated the total T cell responses. Vaccinees and placebo recipients showed similar non-spike TCR breadth. Vaccinated individuals (as opposed to placebo recipients) had higher spike-specific TCR breadth.

Here the sequenced sample was peripheral blood, taken in a trial of Ad26.COV2.S vaccine versus placebo. This sequence joins TRBV29-1 and TRBJ2-7, with 9 nucleotides matching TRBD2. The receptor comes from a person between 18 and 65 years old who received the Ad26.COV2.S COVID-19 vaccine or a placebo. The CDR3 DNA reads as TGCAGCGTTGAATGGGCTAGCGGGACCTACGAGCAGTACTTC. Translation: CSVEWASGTYEQYF.